This TCR beta chain was captured in a study of cytomegalovirus exposure and HLA in healthy donors. Findings and caveats of the study: There were reportedly fewer N-insertions in an Asian-associated ancestry cluster than the approximately 600-donor mean, in a later analysis. Judged likely to be a sequencing artifact was a cluster of highly shared sequence variants.

Comment on this clone: The antigen remains undetermined.

Primers: 60 Vbeta forward and 13 Jbeta reverse. The protocol was immunoSEQ multiplex PCR, while the TCRdb copy is restricted to in-frame clones and leaves out a portion. The sample shows 52,000 or so clones, roughly 81% of them seen only once. V was pared by 2 bases and J by 4 bases, with 7 bases of the junction left unmatched. This CDR3 is 16 amino acids long. The germline CDR1 and CDR2 sequences are SGDLS and YYNGEE. The clonotype originates from a woman in her thirties or forties in good health and CMV-seropositive. The V and J genes are TRBV9 and TRBJ2-3, with 10 bases fitting TRBD1. Sequenced: PBMCs. CDR3 sequence (DNA): TGTGCCAGCAGCGTTGGGGGACAGGGGTATCCAGATACGCAGTATTTT. Protein sequence: CASSVGGQGYPDTQYF.